The TCR beta chain under discussion was sequenced for a study of blood T cell repertoires in COVID-19. The wider study: The United States, Italy and Spain were the sources of the acute and convalescent COVID-19 samples.

The V segment lost 3 bases and the J segment 8 bases; nucleotides outside the gene matches: 10. CDR3 length: 15 residues. Germline-derived CDR1 and CDR2 are MNHEY and SMNVEV (reference sequence). The repertoire was sequenced with immunoSEQ multiplex PCR; TCRdb's copy has only in-frame clones and lacks some. The table has 250,000 to 400,000 clones, more than 75% seen once. Sequencing was done on a sample of PBMCs or T cells enriched from blood (not recorded which). The gene calls are TRBV27 and TRBJ2-1; 7 nucleotides agree with TRBD1. The TCR originated in a man aged 55 to 70 who had recovered from COVID-19. The CDR3 spells CASSFSGTVGYEQFF. The CDR3 DNA reads as TGTGCCAGCAGTTTTTCCGGGACAGTTGGTTATGAGCAGTTCTTC.